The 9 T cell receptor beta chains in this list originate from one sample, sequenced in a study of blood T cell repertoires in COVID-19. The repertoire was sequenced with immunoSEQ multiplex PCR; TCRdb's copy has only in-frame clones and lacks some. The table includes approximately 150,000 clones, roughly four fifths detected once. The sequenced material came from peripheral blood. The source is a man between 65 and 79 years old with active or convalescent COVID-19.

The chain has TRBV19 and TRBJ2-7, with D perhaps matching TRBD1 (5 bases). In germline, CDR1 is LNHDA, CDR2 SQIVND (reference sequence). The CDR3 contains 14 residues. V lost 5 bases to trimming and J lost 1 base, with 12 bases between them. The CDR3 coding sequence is TGTGCCAGTAGTGTGGACAAAGGGTCCTACGAGCAGTACTTC. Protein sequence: CASSVDKGSYEQYF.

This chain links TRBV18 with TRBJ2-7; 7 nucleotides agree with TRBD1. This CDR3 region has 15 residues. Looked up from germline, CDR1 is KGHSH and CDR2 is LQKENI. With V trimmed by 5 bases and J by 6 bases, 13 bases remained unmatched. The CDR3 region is CASSSPTGYWAEQYF. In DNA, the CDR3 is TGTGCCAGCTCATCGCCGACAGGGTATTGGGCCGAGCAGTACTTC.

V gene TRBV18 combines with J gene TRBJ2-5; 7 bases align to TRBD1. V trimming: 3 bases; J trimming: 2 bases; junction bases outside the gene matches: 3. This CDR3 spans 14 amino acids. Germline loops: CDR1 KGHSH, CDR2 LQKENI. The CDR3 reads CASSPLRGQETQYF. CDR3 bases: TGTGCCAGCTCACCGCTCAGGGGGCAAGAGACCCAGTACTTC.

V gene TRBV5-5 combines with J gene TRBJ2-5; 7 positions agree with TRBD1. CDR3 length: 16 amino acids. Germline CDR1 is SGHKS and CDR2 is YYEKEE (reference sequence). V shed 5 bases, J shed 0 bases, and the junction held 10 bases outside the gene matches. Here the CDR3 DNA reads TGTGCCAGCAGACCTAGTCCGGGACAGCACCAAGAGACCCAGTACTTC. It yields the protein CASRPSPGQHQETQYF. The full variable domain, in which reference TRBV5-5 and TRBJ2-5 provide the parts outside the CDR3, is DAGVTQSPTHLIKTRGQQVTLRCSPISGHKSVSWYQQVLGQGPQFIFQYYEKEERGRGNFPDRFSARQFPNYSSELNVNALLLGDSALYLCASRPSPGQHQETQYFGPGTRLLVL.

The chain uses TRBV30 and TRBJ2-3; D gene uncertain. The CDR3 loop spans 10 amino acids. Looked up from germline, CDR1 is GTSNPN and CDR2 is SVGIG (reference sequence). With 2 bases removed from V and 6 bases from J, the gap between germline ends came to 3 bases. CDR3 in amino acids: CAWSRDTQYF. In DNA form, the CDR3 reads TGTGCCTGGAGTCGGGATACGCAGTATTTT.

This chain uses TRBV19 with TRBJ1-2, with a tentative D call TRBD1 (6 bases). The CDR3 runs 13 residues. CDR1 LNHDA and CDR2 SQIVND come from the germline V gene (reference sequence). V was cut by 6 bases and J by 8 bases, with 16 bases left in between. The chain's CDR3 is CASSGQIIYGYTF. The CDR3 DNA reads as TGTGCCAGTAGCGGACAGATAATTTACGGCTACACCTTC.

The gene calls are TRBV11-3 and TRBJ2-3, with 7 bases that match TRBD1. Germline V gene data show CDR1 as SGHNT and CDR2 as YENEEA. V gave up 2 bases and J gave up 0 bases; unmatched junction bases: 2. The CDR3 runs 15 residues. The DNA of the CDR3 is TGTGCCAGCAGCTTAACAGGGGTTAGCACAGATACGCAGTATTTT. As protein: CASSLTGVSTDTQYF. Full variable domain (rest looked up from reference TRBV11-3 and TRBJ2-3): EAGVVQSPRYKIIEKKQPVAFWCNPISGHNTLYWYLQNLGQGPELLIRYENEEAVDDSQLPKDRFSAERLKGVDSTLKIQPAELGDSAVYLCASSLTGVSTDTQYFGPGTRLTVL.

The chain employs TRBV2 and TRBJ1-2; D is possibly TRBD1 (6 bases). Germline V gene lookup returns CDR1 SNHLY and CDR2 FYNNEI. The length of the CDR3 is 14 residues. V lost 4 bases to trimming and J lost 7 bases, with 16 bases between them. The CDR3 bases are TGTGCCAGCAGTGTACAACAGGGAACTGGTGGCTACACCTTC. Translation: CASSVQQGTGGYTF.

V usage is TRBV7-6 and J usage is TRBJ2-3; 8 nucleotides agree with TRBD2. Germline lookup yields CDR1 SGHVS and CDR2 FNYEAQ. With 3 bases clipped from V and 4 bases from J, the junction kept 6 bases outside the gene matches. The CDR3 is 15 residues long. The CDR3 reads CASSFRGGPADTQYF. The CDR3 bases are TGTGCCAGCAGCTTCCGGGGGGGCCCCGCAGATACGCAGTATTTT.